The subject of this entry is one T cell receptor (beta chain). The sample is drawn from a study of neoadjuvant anti-PD-1 for oral cavity cancer. As for the study in general: Patients without progression got a fourth dose around day 43.

The length of the CDR3 is 12 residues. V gave up 2 bases and J gave up 7 bases, with 8 bases separating them. Germline CDR1 and CDR2: MNHNS and SASEGT. Time point defined: after neoadjuvant nivolumab, at surgical resection. PBMC libraries mostly used 450 to 600 ng of input genomic DNA, with six replicates per sample. The repertoire was sequenced with immunoSEQ multiplex PCR; TCRdb's copy has only in-frame clones and lacks some. Of 72,000 or so clones in the sample, approximately 87% were seen once. The rearrangement uses TRBV6-1 and TRBJ2-5; D gene ambiguous. Sequenced here: PBMCs, sampled after nivolumab (anti-PD-1) treatment. The sequence came from a person aged 40 to 85 with oral cavity squamous cell carcinoma. Here the CDR3 DNA reads TGTGCCAGCAGTGAACAGTCCAGGACCCAGTACTTC. Its translation: CASSEQSRTQYF.